These 22 T cell receptor beta chains were sequenced from one sample in a study of shared clonotypes between healthy human individuals. Sequencing used immunoSEQ multiplex PCR; TCRdb keeps in-frame clones, though not all of them. The table records nearly 1 million clones, 70% to 85% of them present only once. The material sequenced was memory CD4+ T cells sorted from blood. Subset described: CD45RA-negative fraction. All receptors derive from a young man in good health.

The chain has TRBV20-1 and TRBJ2-3; D is possibly TRBD1 (5 bases). V lost 6 bases to trimming and J lost 4 bases, with 8 bases between them. This CDR3 comprises 11 residues. Germline CDR1 reads DFQATT; CDR2 reads SNEGSKA (reference sequence). The DNA for the CDR3 is TGCAGTGCAACGACAGCAGATACGCAGTATTTT. It is translated as CSATTADTQYF.

This clone was seen many times. V gene TRBV20-1 combines with J gene TRBJ2-7; 7 positions agree with TRBD2. This CDR3 is 11 amino acids long. J lost 6 bases, V lost 5 bases, and 4 bases had no gene match. CDR1 and CDR2 from the germline V gene are DFQATT and SNEGSKA (reference sequence). Written as DNA, the CDR3 is TGCAGTGCTGAGTCGGGGGGCGAGCAGTACTTC. Translated, it gives CSAESGGEQYF.

The rearrangement links TRBV4-1 to TRBJ2-7; no reliable D call. CDR3 length: 12 amino acids. From germline, CDR1 is MGHRA and CDR2 YSYEKL. V lost 6 bases, J lost 3 bases, and 9 bases lay in between. The CDR3 here is CASRHRVYEQYF. Here the CDR3 DNA reads TGCGCCAGCAGACACCGGGTCTACGAGCAGTACTTC.

The chain is built from TRBV27 and TRBJ2-1; 10 nucleotides line up with TRBD2. The germline CDR1 and CDR2 sequences are MNHEY and SMNVEV (reference sequence). V lost 3 bases to trimming and J lost 5 bases; unmatched junction nucleotides: 4. There are 15 residues in the CDR3. The DNA of the CDR3 is TGTGCCAGCAGTTTTGACCTAGCGGGAGACAATGAGCAGTTCTTC. Residues: CASSFDLAGDNEQFF.

The gene calls are TRBV7-2 and TRBJ2-3, with D hard to call. Deletions cut 5 bases from V and 3 bases from J, with 6 bases between. The CDR3 is made up of 12 amino acids. CDR1 is SGHTA and CDR2 is FQGNSA in the germline V gene. The DNA for the CDR3 is TGTGCCAGCAGCGAGTTTACAGATACGCAGTATTTT. Amino acids: CASSEFTDTQYF. Full variable domain (missing parts from reference TRBV7-2 and TRBJ2-3): GAGVSQSPSNKVTEKGKDVELRCDPISGHTALYWYRQSLGQGLEFLIYFQGNSAPDKSGLPSDRFSAERTGGSVSTLTIQRTQQEDSAVYLCASSEFTDTQYFGPGTRLTVL.

V is TRBV5-1 and J is TRBJ2-2, with D uncertain. V lost 0 bases and J 4 bases, leaving 10 bases between the germline ends. This CDR3 has 15 amino acids. Germline V gene data show CDR1 as SGHRS and CDR2 as YFSETQ. CDR3 DNA: TGCGCCAGCAGCTTGGGCCAGACGGGCACCGGGGAGCTGTTTTTT. Residues: CASSLGQTGTGELFF.

This rearrangement joins TRBV7-2 to TRBJ1-3, with 7 bases identical to TRBD1. V lost 4 bases and J lost 0; bases outside the gene matches: 6. From germline, CDR1 is SGHTA and CDR2 FQGNSA. The CDR3 totals 16 residues. The CDR3 DNA reads as TGTGCCAGCAGCTCGATGACAGGGAGCTCTGGAAACACCATATATTTT. The encoded protein is CASSSMTGSSGNTIYF.

V usage is TRBV2 and J usage is TRBJ1-1; D call uncertain. CDR1 is SNHLY, CDR2 FYNNEI, per germline. The CDR3 is 12 residues long. V was pared by 4 bases and J by 2 bases, with 5 bases between. DNA of the CDR3: TGTGCCAGCAGTGTACTAAACACTGAAGCTTTCTTT. This codes for CASSVLNTEAFF.

The chain combines TRBV7-2 with TRBJ2-7; D is ambiguous. Germline assignment: CDR1 SGHTA and CDR2 FQGNSA. CDR3 length equals 15 residues. The V end was cut by 3 bases, the J end by 0 bases, with 12 bases between. As DNA, the CDR3 is TGTGCCAGCAGCTTCTCAGCGAAGGCCTCCTACGAGCAGTACTTC. Encoded protein: CASSFSAKASYEQYF. The complete variable domain, with remaining parts taken from reference TRBV7-2 and TRBJ2-7, reads GAGVSQSPSNKVTEKGKDVELRCDPISGHTALYWYRQSLGQGLEFLIYFQGNSAPDKSGLPSDRFSAERTGGSVSTLTIQRTQQEDSAVYLCASSFSAKASYEQYFGPGTRLTVT.

V usage is TRBV2 and J usage is TRBJ2-1; D assignment may be TRBD1 or TRBD2 (5 bases each). The germline V and J ends were trimmed by 2 bases and 0 bases, with 8 bases remaining between them. Germline V CDR1 and CDR2: SNHLY, FYNNEI. This CDR3 has 15 residues. CDR3 bases: TGTGCCAGCAGTGAACCAGGGAGCTCCTACAATGAGCAGTTCTTC. Protein: CASSEPGSSYNEQFF.

V gene TRBV5-1 combines with J gene TRBJ2-6; 8 bases agree with TRBD1. The V segment lost 3 bases and the J segment 2 bases; nucleotides outside the gene matches: 4. CDR1 and CDR2 (germline): SGHRS, YFSETQ. CDR3 size: 16 residues. CDR3 nucleotides: TGCGCCAGCAGCTCGGACAGGGAAGCTGGGGCCAACGTCCTGACTTTC. Its protein product is CASSSDREAGANVLTF.

Details on this clone: The same CDR3 arises from other DNA sequences in this sample as well. The chain uses TRBV7-2 and TRBJ2-1; D not certain. This CDR3 has 12 residues. Deletions cut 1 base from V and 4 bases from J, with 2 bases between. In germline, CDR1 is SGHTA, CDR2 FQGNSA. The CDR3 protein is CASSLGYNEQFF. In DNA, the CDR3 is TGTGCCAGCAGCTTAGGATACAATGAGCAGTTCTTC.

The V and J genes are TRBV6-1 and TRBJ2-3; TRBD1 matches at 8 bases. V lost 10 bases and J lost 0; bases outside the gene matches: 3. Per the germline V gene, CDR1 is MNHNS and CDR2 is SASEGT. CDR3 length: 13 amino acids. This CDR3 is CAIRTGSTDTQYF. The CDR3 DNA follows: TGTGCCATCCGGACAGGGAGCACAGATACGCAGTATTTT.

This chain links TRBV6-5 with TRBJ1-1; D not certain. Germline CDR1 is MNHEY and CDR2 is SVGAGI. CDR3 length: 15 amino acids. Trimming left V 6 bases short and J 1 base short, with 15 bases between. CDR3 sequence (DNA): TGTGCCAGCAGACGCAGTAAGACGGCGAACACTGAAGCTTTCTTT. The encoded protein is CASRRSKTANTEAFF.

The chain employs TRBV9 and TRBJ1-5, with 10 bases lining up with TRBD1. Germline values: CDR1 SGDLS, CDR2 YYNGEE. Trimming at V came to 4 bases and at J to 1 base, leaving 11 bases not matched to a gene. The CDR3 is 18 amino acids. CDR3 amino acids: CASSSGQGDGGSNQPQHF. CDR3 in DNA: TGTGCCAGCAGCAGTGGACAGGGGGATGGTGGGAGCAATCAGCCCCAGCATTTT.

The rearrangement uses TRBV2 and TRBJ1-4; D remains unclear. This CDR3 has 11 residues. V gave up 5 bases and J gave up 5 bases, with 3 bases separating them. Germline-derived CDR1 and CDR2 are SNHLY and FYNNEI. The CDR3 reads CASSRNEKLFF. The CDR3 DNA reads as TGTGCCAGCAGTCGGAATGAAAAACTGTTTTTT.

The rearrangement joins TRBV5-4 to TRBJ2-1; the D gene is possibly TRBD2 (5 bases). This CDR3 is 14 amino acids long. V was trimmed by 1 base and J by 9 bases, leaving 14 bases between them. Germline lookup yields CDR1 SGHNT and CDR2 YYREEE (reference sequence). The CDR3 region has the DNA TGTGCCAGCAGCTTGATTGGAGGTCGTACTGAGCAGTTCTTC. This encodes CASSLIGGRTEQFF.

The gene calls are TRBV7-2 and TRBJ1-2; 8 bases agree with TRBD1. J was trimmed by 4 bases and V by 1 base; bases with no gene match: 14. Germline assignment: CDR1 SGHTA and CDR2 FQGNSA. This CDR3 contains 18 residues. CDR3 region: CASSLDPGQAKRGYGYTF. CDR3 in DNA: TGTGCCAGCAGCTTAGACCCGGGACAGGCGAAAAGGGGCTATGGCTACACCTTC. Using reference TRBV7-2 and TRBJ1-2 for the parts outside the CDR3, the full variable domain is GAGVSQSPSNKVTEKGKDVELRCDPISGHTALYWYRQSLGQGLEFLIYFQGNSAPDKSGLPSDRFSAERTGGSVSTLTIQRTQQEDSAVYLCASSLDPGQAKRGYGYTFGSGTRLTVV.

This clone was recorded once. CDR3 in amino acids: CASSLTKNEQFF. Written as DNA, the CDR3 is TGTGCCAGCAGTTTGACAAAAAATGAGCAGTTCTTC. This chain links TRBV11-2 with TRBJ2-1; D remains unclear. The CDR3 consists of 12 residues. Germline values: CDR1 SGHAT, CDR2 FQNNGV. V was pared by 6 bases and J by 7 bases, with 10 bases between.

There are a few counts of this clone. This rearrangement joins TRBV13 to TRBJ2-1; a possible D gene is TRBD1 (6 bases). V gave up 3 bases and J gave up 7 bases, with 13 bases separating them. The CDR3 covers 14 residues. Germline-derived CDR1 and CDR2 are PRHDT and FYEKMQ (reference sequence). The CDR3 DNA reads as TGTGCCAGCAGCTTGGGGGCCCACGCGAATGAGCAGTTCTTC. Translating gives CASSLGAHANEQFF.

The chain couples TRBV29-1 to TRBJ2-7; D perhaps matches TRBD2 (6 bases). V lost 4 bases and J 2 bases, leaving 9 bases between the germline ends. Germline CDR1 SQVTM, CDR2 ANQGSEA. The CDR3 length is 12 residues. CDR3 nucleotide sequence: TGCAGCGTTGTTACGGGGGCCTACGAGCAGTACTTC. It codes for CSVVTGAYEQYF.

The chain combines TRBV28 with TRBJ1-1; the D gene is possibly TRBD1 (5 bases). CDR3 size: 16 residues. Germline CDR1 MDHEN, CDR2 SYDVKM. V lost 5 bases and J lost 1, with 17 bases in between. DNA of the CDR3: TGTGCCAGCAGTCTAGTGCTTTGGAGGGGGAACACTGAAGCTTTCTTT. It codes for CASSLVLWRGNTEAFF.